A single sample is the source of the 20 T cell receptor beta chains below, sequenced in a study of liver allograft versus peripheral blood T cells. Study-level information: Graft-liver T cell receptor repertoires were compared against recipient peripheral blood repertoires.

TCRdb re-derived calls from the reads in MiXCR, one entry per CDR3 protein. This repertoire shows over 2,000 distinct CDR3 sequences, 16% found once; its top ten account for approximately 22%. The receptors were gathered from a human patient who had a liver transplant. Some T cells may arise from the graft donor.

In regard to this clonotype: A far larger clone is one base from this, pointing to a likely read error. V and J are TRBV7-9 and TRBJ1-3; possibly TRBD1 for D (6 bases). Germline V gives CDR1 SEHNR, CDR2 FQNEAQ (reference sequence). V dropped 7 bases and J dropped 0 bases, with 10 bases sitting between them. This CDR3 spans 14 amino acids. The CDR3 nucleotides read TGTGCCAGCACTAACAGGGACTCTGGAAACACCATATATTTT. Translated, it gives CASTNRDSGNTIYF.

This clonotype was counted only a few times. This sequence joins TRBV9 and TRBJ2-7; no clear D gene. Germline V lookup: CDR1 SGDLS, CDR2 YYNGEE. Trimming cost V 4 bases and J 2 bases, with 13 bases left between them. The CDR3 runs to 14 residues. CDR3 amino acids: CASSHGATPYEQYF. Here the CDR3 DNA reads TGTGCCAGCAGCCATGGAGCTACACCCTACGAGCAGTACTTC.

By proportion, this clonotype is medium-sized. This rearrangement joins TRBV19 to TRBJ1-2; D ambiguous. The CDR3 extends over 16 amino acids. Germline CDR1 and CDR2: LNHDA and SQIVND (reference sequence). Trimming pared 4 bases from V and 4 bases from J, leaving 19 bases between. CDR3 loop: CASSTLGNTDPYGYTF. In nucleotides, the CDR3 is TGTGCCAGTAGTACCTTGGGAAACACGGATCCCTATGGCTACACCTTC.

By its share, this clonotype is medium-sized. The V call is TRBV9, the J call TRBJ2-3, with a possible D match to TRBD2 (5 bases). CDR1 and CDR2 from the germline V gene are SGDLS and YYNGEE. The CDR3 runs 15 residues. V was shortened by 0 bases and J by 1 base, with 9 bases between the two germline ends. CDR3 coding DNA: TGTGCCAGCAGCGTAGCGGACTTCCGCACAGATACGCAGTATTTT. It encodes CASSVADFRTDTQYF.

This clonotype was observed many times. V is TRBV5-4 and J is TRBJ1-1, with D unclear. V was trimmed by 5 bases and J by 3 bases, leaving 11 bases between them. Germline CDR1 is SGHNT and CDR2 is YYREEE (reference sequence). The CDR3 covers 13 residues. The CDR3 sequence is CASRRGGDTEAFF. The CDR3 bases are TGTGCCAGCAGGAGAGGCGGGGACACTGAAGCTTTCTTT.

This clonotype is medium-sized by share. The rearrangement joins TRBV5-4 to TRBJ1-2, with 12 nucleotides matching TRBD1. The CDR3 contains 15 residues. The germline CDR1 and CDR2 sequences are SGHNT and YYREEE (reference sequence). Germline trimming cut 4 bases from V and 7 bases from J; bases unmatched to any gene: 8. The CDR3 DNA reads as TGTGCCAGCAGCCCTGGGACAGGGGGCGCGTTTGGCTACACCTTC. Its protein product is CASSPGTGGAFGYTF.

Sample share makes this clonotype medium-sized. The chain has TRBV7-9 and TRBJ1-2, with TRBD1 as a possible D gene (5 bases). CDR3 length: 14 residues. Per the germline V gene, CDR1 is SEHNR and CDR2 is FQNEAQ (reference sequence). Trimming stripped 5 bases from V and 6 bases from J, with 16 bases between. The CDR3 nucleotides are TGTGCCAGCAGCCCCATTCCCGGGACGGATGGCTACACCTTC. Amino acid sequence: CASSPIPGTDGYTF. Full variable domain (missing parts from reference TRBV7-9 and TRBJ1-2): DTGVSQNPRHKITKRGQNVTFRCDPISEHNRLYWYRQTLGQGPEFLTYFQNEAQLEKSRLLSDRFSAERPKGSFSTLEIQRTEQGDSAMYLCASSPIPGTDGYTFGSGTRLTVV.

Comments on this clonotype: Being one base from a much bigger clone, this may be a read error. The V and J genes are TRBV19 and TRBJ1-5, with D hard to call. The CDR3 is made up of 14 amino acids. The germline V and J ends were trimmed by 3 bases and 7 bases, with 13 bases remaining between them. Germline CDR1 LNHDA, CDR2 SQIVND (reference sequence). The CDR3 DNA reads TGTGCCAGTAGTATCCCGGGCCCCCGCCAGCCCCAGCATTTT. Amino acids: CASSIPGPRQPQHF.

Regarding this clonotype: One end of the junction fails to match germline, which may point to a read error. The chain combines TRBV29-1 with TRBJ2-1, with D perhaps matching TRBD1 (7 bases). The CDR3 contains 15 residues. Looked up from germline, CDR1 is SQVTM and CDR2 is ANQGSEA. Here the CDR3 DNA reads TGCGGCGTTGTCGCAGGGGGGAGACCTGTCAATGAGCAGTTCTTC. Protein sequence: CGVVAGGRPVNEQFF.

This clonotype was detected a few times. The chain couples TRBV12-3 or TRBV12-4 to TRBJ1-2; D gene ambiguous. V lost 3 bases to trimming and J lost 8 bases, with 13 bases between them. The CDR3 is made up of 13 amino acids. CDR3 DNA sequence: TGTGCCAGCAGTTTGGGTCTGGGAACGGGCTACACCTTC. This sequence encodes CASSLGLGTGYTF.

By share of the sample, this clonotype is medium-sized. The rearrangement uses TRBV7-9 and TRBJ1-3; TRBD1 matches at 10 bases. J gave up 8 bases and V 6 bases, and 4 bases lay outside the gene matches. The CDR3 length is 13 residues. Germline assignment: CDR1 SEHNR and CDR2 FQNEAQ (reference sequence). The CDR3 loop is CASSGQGVDTIYF. The DNA for the CDR3 is TGTGCCAGCAGTGGACAGGGGGTAGACACCATATATTTT.

The J gene is TRBJ1-6, the V gene TRBV2; TRBD1 agrees at 8 bases. This CDR3 is 15 amino acids long. Trimming cost V 6 bases and J 5 bases; bases outside gene matches: 6. Germline CDR1 is SNHLY and CDR2 is FYNNEI. The CDR3 sequence: CASRWGGQDNSPLHF. DNA of the CDR3: TGTGCCAGCAGGTGGGGGGGACAGGATAATTCACCCCTCCACTTT.

This clonotype showed up just a few times. The rearrangement uses TRBV9 and TRBJ2-5; D perhaps matches TRBD2 (6 bases). Between the trimmed V and J ends, which lost 0 bases and 3 bases, there was a span of 12 bases. CDR1 is SGDLS and CDR2 is YYNGEE in the germline V gene. This CDR3 contains 15 residues. CDR3 region: CASSVERWGEETQYF. The CDR3 DNA is TGTGCCAGCAGCGTAGAACGGTGGGGGGAAGAGACCCAGTACTTC.

The chain uses TRBV7-9 and TRBJ1-2; D gene uncertain. V lost 1 base to trimming and J lost 4 bases, with 16 bases between them. The CDR3 contains 16 residues. CDR1 and CDR2 from the germline V gene are SEHNR and FQNEAQ (reference sequence). The CDR3 DNA sequence: TGTGCCAGCAGCTTAGATCTCGAGGACTACCTCTATGGCTACACCTTC. Amino acids: CASSLDLEDYLYGYTF.

Worth noting for this clonotype: The conserved phenylalanine or tryptophan normally closing the CDR3 is absent here, so this likely arose from a read error. This chain links TRBV11-2 with TRBJ2-1; D ambiguous. V was trimmed by 2 bases and J by 6 bases, leaving 17 bases between them. There are 16 residues in the CDR3. The germline V gene encodes CDR1 SGHAT and CDR2 FQNNGV. CDR3 loop: CASSLSMAERFNEQFI. Here the CDR3 DNA reads TGTGCCAGCAGCTTATCGATGGCCGAGCGTTTCAATGAGCAGTTCATC.

By proportion, this clonotype is medium-sized (0.01 to 0.1%). V usage is TRBV6-6 and J usage is TRBJ2-7; D assignment may be TRBD1 or TRBD2 (6 bases each). The CDR3 extends over 15 amino acids. The germline V gene has CDR1 MNHNY and CDR2 SVGAGI (reference sequence). The V end was cut by 0 bases, the J end by 5 bases, with 14 bases between. The chain's CDR3 is CASSYSGGPRDEQYF. CDR3 nucleotides: TGTGCCAGCAGTTACTCGGGGGGCCCTAGGGACGAGCAGTACTTC.

This clonotype is classed as medium-sized. The chain carries TRBV5-4 and TRBJ1-6; D is perhaps TRBD1 (5 bases). The ends were cut back, 0 bases at V and 5 bases at J, with 12 bases in the middle. The CDR3 loop spans 16 amino acids. Looked up from germline, CDR1 is SGHNT and CDR2 is YYREEE (reference sequence). CDR3 sequence: CASSLALGTDNSPLHF. For the CDR3, the DNA is TGTGCCAGCAGCTTGGCCTTGGGGACGGATAATTCACCCCTCCACTTT.

The rearrangement uses TRBV24-1 and TRBJ2-1, with D hard to call. With 3 bases removed from V and 8 bases from J, the gap between germline ends came to 4 bases. Germline CDR1 reads KGHDR; CDR2 reads SFDVKD. The CDR3 is 11 amino acids. The DNA for the CDR3 is TGTGCCACCAGTGATGGAGATGAGCAGTTCTTC. Its protein product is CATSDGDEQFF.

The chain uses TRBV20-1 and TRBJ2-1; 9 bases map to TRBD2. Germline CDR1 DFQATT, CDR2 SNEGSKA (reference sequence). After removal of 2 bases from V and 9 bases from J, the junction contained 14 bases not matched to a gene. This CDR3 contains 16 residues. CDR3 DNA sequence: TGCAGTGCTAGATACAACTCGGAACTAGCGGGTTTTGAGCAGTTCTTC. Translated, it gives CSARYNSELAGFEQFF.

By share, this clonotype counts as medium-sized (0.01 to 0.1%). This sequence joins TRBV6-2 or TRBV6-3 and TRBJ1-2; D is unclear. V was trimmed by 2 bases and J by 4 bases, leaving 14 bases between them. Germline V CDR1 and CDR2: MNHEY, SVGEGT. The CDR3 length is 15 residues. The CDR3 nucleotides read TGTGCCAGCAGTTACCCGGCGGGTCCCCTCTATGGCTACACCTTC. Protein: CASSYPAGPLYGYTF.